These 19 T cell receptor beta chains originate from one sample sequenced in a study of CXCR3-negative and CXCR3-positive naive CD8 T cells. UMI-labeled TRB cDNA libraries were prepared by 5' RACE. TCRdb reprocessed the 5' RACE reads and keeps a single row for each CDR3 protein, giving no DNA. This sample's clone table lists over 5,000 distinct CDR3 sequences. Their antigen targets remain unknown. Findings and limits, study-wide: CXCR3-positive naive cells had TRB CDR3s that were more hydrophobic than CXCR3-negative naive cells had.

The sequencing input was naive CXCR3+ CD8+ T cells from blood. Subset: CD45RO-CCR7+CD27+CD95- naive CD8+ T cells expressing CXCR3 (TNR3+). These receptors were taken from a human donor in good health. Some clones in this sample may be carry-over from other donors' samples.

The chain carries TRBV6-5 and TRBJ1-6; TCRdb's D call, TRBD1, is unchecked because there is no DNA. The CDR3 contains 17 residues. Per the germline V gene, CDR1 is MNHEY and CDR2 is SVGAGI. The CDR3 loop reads CASSYSWPQGRDSPLHF.

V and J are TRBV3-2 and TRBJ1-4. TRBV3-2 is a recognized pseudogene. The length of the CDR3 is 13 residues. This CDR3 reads CASSQGSDEKLFF.

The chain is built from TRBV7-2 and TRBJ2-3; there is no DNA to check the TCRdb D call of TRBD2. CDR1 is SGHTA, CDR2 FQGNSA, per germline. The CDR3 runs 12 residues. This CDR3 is CAILHRTDTQYF. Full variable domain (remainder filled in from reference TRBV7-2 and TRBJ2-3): GAGVSQSPSNKVTEKGKDVELRCDPISGHTALYWYRQSLGQGLEFLIYFQGNSAPDKSGLPSDRFSAERTGGSVSTLTIQRTQQEDSAVYLCAILHRTDTQYFGPGTRLTVL.

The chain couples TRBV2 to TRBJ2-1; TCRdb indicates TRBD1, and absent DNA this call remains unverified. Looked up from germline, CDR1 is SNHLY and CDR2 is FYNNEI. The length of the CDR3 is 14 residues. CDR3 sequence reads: CASSEVYQGNEQFF.

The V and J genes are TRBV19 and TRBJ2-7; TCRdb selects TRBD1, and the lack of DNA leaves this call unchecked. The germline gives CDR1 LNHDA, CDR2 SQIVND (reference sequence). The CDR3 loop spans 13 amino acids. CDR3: CASSPGSTYEQYF.

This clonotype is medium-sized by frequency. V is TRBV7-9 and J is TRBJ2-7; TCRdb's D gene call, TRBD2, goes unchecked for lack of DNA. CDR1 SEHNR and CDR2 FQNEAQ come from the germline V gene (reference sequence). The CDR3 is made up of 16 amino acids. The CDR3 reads CASSSPRLAGDYEQYF.

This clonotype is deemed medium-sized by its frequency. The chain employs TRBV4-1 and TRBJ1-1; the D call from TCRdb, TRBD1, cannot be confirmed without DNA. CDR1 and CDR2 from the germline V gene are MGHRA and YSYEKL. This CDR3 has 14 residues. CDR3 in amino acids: CASSPRTGGPEAFF.

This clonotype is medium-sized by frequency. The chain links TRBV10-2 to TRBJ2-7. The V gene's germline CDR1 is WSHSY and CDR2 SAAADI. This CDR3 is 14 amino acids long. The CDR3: CASSDPNSIYEQYF.

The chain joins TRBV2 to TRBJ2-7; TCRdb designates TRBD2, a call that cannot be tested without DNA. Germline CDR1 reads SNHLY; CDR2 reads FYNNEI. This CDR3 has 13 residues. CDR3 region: CACKDSGLREQYF.

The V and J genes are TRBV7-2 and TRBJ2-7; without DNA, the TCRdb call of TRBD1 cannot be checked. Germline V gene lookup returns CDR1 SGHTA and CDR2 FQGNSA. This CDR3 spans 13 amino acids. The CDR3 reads CASLRDHFHEQYF.

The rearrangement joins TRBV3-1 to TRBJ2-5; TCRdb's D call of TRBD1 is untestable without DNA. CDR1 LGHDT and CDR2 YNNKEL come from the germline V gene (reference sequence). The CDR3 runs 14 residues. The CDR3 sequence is CATSGEDSQETQYF.

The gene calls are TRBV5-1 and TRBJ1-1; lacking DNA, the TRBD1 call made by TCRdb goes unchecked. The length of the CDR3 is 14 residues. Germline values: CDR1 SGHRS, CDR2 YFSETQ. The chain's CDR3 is CASSIGQGGDEAFF. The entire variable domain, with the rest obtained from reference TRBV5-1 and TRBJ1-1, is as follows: KAGVTQTPRYLIKTRGQQVTLSCSPISGHRSVSWYQQTPGQGLQFLFEYFSETQRNKGNFPGRFSGRQFSNSRSEMNVSTLELGDSALYLCASSIGQGGDEAFFGQGTRLTVV.

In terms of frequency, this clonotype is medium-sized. The CDR3 protein is CSSTGESYEQYF. V gene TRBV29-1 combines with J gene TRBJ2-7; TCRdb gives TRBD1 as the D gene, but with no DNA this cannot be confirmed. The CDR3 sequence is 12 residues long. Germline lookup yields CDR1 SQVTM and CDR2 ANQGSEA.

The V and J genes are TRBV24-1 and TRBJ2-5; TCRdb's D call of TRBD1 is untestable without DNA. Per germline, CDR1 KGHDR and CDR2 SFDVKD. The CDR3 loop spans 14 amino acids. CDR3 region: CATSDRQELETQYF.

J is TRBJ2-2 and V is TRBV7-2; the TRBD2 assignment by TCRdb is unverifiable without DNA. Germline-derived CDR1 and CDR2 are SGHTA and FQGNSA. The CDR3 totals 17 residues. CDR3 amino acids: CASSPRPLDLFTGELFF. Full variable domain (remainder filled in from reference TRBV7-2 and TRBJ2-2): GAGVSQSPSNKVTEKGKDVELRCDPISGHTALYWYRQSLGQGLEFLIYFQGNSAPDKSGLPSDRFSAERTGGSVSTLTIQRTQQEDSAVYLCASSPRPLDLFTGELFFGEGSRLTVL.

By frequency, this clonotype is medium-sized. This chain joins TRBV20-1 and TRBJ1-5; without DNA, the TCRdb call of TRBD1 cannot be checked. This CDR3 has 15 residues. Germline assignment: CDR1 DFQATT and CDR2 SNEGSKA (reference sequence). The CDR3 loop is CSARDYERQGQPQHF.

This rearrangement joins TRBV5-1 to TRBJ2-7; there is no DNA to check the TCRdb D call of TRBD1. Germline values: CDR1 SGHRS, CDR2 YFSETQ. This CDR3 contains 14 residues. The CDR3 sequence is CASSLVTGDYEQYF. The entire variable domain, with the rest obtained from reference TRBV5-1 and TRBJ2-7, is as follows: KAGVTQTPRYLIKTRGQQVTLSCSPISGHRSVSWYQQTPGQGLQFLFEYFSETQRNKGNFPGRFSGRQFSNSRSEMNVSTLELGDSALYLCASSLVTGDYEQYFGPGTRLTVT.

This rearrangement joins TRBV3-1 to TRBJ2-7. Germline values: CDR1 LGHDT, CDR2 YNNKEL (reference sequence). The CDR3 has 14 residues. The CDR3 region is CASSQENRVYEQYF.

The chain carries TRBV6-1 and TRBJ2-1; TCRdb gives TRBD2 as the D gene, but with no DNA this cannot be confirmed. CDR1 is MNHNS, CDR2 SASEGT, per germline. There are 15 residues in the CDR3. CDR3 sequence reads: CASSFVAGVNNEQFF.